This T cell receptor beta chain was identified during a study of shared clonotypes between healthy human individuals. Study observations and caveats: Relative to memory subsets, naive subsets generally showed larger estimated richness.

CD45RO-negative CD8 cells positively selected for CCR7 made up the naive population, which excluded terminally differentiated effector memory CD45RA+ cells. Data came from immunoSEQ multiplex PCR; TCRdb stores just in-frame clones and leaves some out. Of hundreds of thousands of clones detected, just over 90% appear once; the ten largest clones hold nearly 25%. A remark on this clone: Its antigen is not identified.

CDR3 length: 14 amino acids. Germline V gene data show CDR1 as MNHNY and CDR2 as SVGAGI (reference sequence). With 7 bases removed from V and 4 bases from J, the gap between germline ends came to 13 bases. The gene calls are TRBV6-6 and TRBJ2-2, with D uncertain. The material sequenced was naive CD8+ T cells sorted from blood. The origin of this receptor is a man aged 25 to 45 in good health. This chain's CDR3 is CASTMSTITGELFF. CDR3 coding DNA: TGTGCCAGCACGATGTCCACCATCACCGGGGAGCTGTTTTTT.